These 22 T cell receptor beta chains were all obtained from the same sample, sequenced in a study of blood T cell repertoires in COVID-19. Repertoires were generated with immunoSEQ multiplex PCR, while TCRdb's copy carries only in-frame clones and drops some. The table records about 160,000 clones, around 74% of them present only once. The sequenced sample consisted of peripheral blood. All receptors come from a man aged 65 to 79 with acute or convalescent COVID-19.

This clone was seen only a few times. The rearrangement links TRBV29-1 to TRBJ2-5, with D uncertain. Trimming pared 0 bases from V and 3 bases from J, leaving 8 bases between. The CDR3 has 13 residues. Germline V gene lookup returns CDR1 SQVTM and CDR2 ANQGSEA. The CDR3 is CSVEEAVKETQYF. CDR3 nucleotide sequence: TGCAGCGTTGAAGAGGCGGTTAAAGAGACCCAGTACTTC.

The genes are TRBV13 and TRBJ2-3; 8 bases line up with TRBD2. J gave up 1 base and V 5 bases, and 8 bases lay outside the gene matches. This CDR3 contains 16 residues. Per germline, CDR1 PRHDT and CDR2 FYEKMQ (reference sequence). The CDR3 sequence is CASSPPGLAGTDTQYF. In DNA form, the CDR3 reads TGTGCCAGCAGCCCGCCAGGACTAGCCGGCACAGATACGCAGTATTTT.

The chain recombines TRBV6-1 with TRBJ1-2, with unresolved D. This CDR3 is 15 amino acids long. Germline V gene sequence: CDR1 MNHNS, CDR2 SASEGT. Between the trimmed V and J ends, which lost 0 bases and 0 bases, there was a span of 8 bases. The CDR3 is CASSEAGSSNYGYTF. The CDR3 coding sequence is TGTGCCAGCAGTGAAGCGGGCAGCTCTAACTATGGCTACACCTTC.

J is TRBJ2-4 and V is TRBV25-1; D perhaps matches TRBD2 (5 bases). Trimming stripped 4 bases from V and 3 bases from J, with 10 bases between. CDR1 is MGHDK and CDR2 is SYGVNS in the germline V gene. The CDR3 is 14 residues long. The CDR3 DNA follows: TGTGCCAGCAGTGGTAGCGTTGGCAAAAACATTCAGTACTTC. This sequence encodes CASSGSVGKNIQYF.

The chain uses TRBV20-1 and TRBJ1-2; maybe TRBD1 (5 bases). V lost 3 bases and J 1 base, leaving 21 bases between the germline ends. Germline V CDR1 and CDR2: DFQATT, SNEGSKA (reference sequence). The CDR3 loop spans 17 amino acids. Here the CDR3 DNA reads TGCAGTGCTAGTTGGGGGGGGTGCGGCAGGCGTAACTATGGCTACACCTTC. Its translation is CSASWGGCGRRNYGYTF.

V is TRBV5-1 and J is TRBJ2-3, with 14 nucleotides matching TRBD2. CDR1 SGHRS and CDR2 YFSETQ come from the germline V gene. The CDR3 is made up of 16 amino acids. Unmatched junction bases numbered 6, after V lost 4 bases and J lost 5 bases. The CDR3 reads CASSTLGLAGGDTQYF. Here the CDR3 DNA reads TGCGCCAGCAGCACTCTCGGACTAGCGGGAGGAGATACGCAGTATTTT.

The chain employs TRBV18 and TRBJ1-1, with D tentatively TRBD1 (5 bases). V lost 0 bases to trimming and J lost 0 bases, with 8 bases between them. The germline CDR1 and CDR2 sequences are KGHSH and LQKENI. The CDR3 has 15 amino acids. CDR3 sequence reads: CASSPPQGMNTEAFF. As DNA, the CDR3 is TGTGCCAGCTCACCACCCCAGGGTATGAACACTGAAGCTTTCTTT.

This chain joins TRBV5-4 and TRBJ1-1; 9 nucleotides match TRBD1. Looked up from germline, CDR1 is SGHNT and CDR2 is YYREEE (reference sequence). The CDR3 has 15 residues. Trimming cost V 4 bases and J 4 bases; bases outside gene matches: 8. Written as DNA, the CDR3 is TGTGCCAGCAGCCTGAAGACAGGGGGTGTCACTGAAGCTTTCTTT. Protein product: CASSLKTGGVTEAFF.

J is TRBJ2-7 and V is TRBV18; 7 nucleotides align to TRBD1. From germline, CDR1 is KGHSH and CDR2 LQKENI. CDR3 length: 14 residues. Losses at the gene ends were 3 bases for V and 4 bases for J; bases not matched to a gene: 6. CDR3 nucleotide sequence: TGTGCCAGCTCACCCCGACAGGGTGTTTACGAGCAGTACTTC. Its protein product is CASSPRQGVYEQYF.

This chain joins TRBV6-1 and TRBJ1-4; D may be TRBD1 (5 bases). Germline V lookup: CDR1 MNHNS, CDR2 SASEGT. The CDR3 contains 14 residues. The V end lost 1 base, the J end lost 4 bases, and 7 bases lay between the germline ends. The CDR3 coding sequence is TGTGCCAGCAGTGAAGGACAGATTAATGAAAAACTGTTTTTT. Translating it yields CASSEGQINEKLFF.

The chain links TRBV9 to TRBJ1-2; TRBD1 matches at 7 bases. This CDR3 is built from 16 residues. Germline CDR1 SGDLS, CDR2 YYNGEE. Trimming removed 0 bases from V and 7 bases from J; junction bases left unmatched: 12. CDR3 amino acids: CASSVGPPDRLIGYTF. DNA for the CDR3: TGTGCCAGCAGCGTAGGCCCCCCGGACAGGCTTATTGGCTACACCTTC.

This clone occurred many times. This chain links TRBV7-9 with TRBJ2-4; tentatively, D is TRBD2 (6 bases). There are 19 residues in the CDR3. Germline CDR1 and CDR2: SEHNR and FQNEAQ (reference sequence). Between the trimmed V and J ends, which lost 0 bases and 1 base, there was a span of 19 bases. DNA of the CDR3: TGTGCCAGCAGCTTAGCGGAGGGCTGGGGAGCAGGGGCCAAAAACATTCAGTACTTC. Amino acid sequence: CASSLAEGWGAGAKNIQYF. The full variable domain, with the rest looked up from reference TRBV7-9 and TRBJ2-4, is DTGVSQNPRHKITKRGQNVTFRCDPISEHNRLYWYRQTLGQGPEFLTYFQNEAQLEKSRLLSDRFSAERPKGSFSTLEIQRTEQGDSAMYLCASSLAEGWGAGAKNIQYFGAGTRLSVL.

V and J are TRBV27 and TRBJ1-6, with TRBD1 as a possible D gene (6 bases). Trimming removed 2 bases from V and 0 bases from J, with 17 bases in between. CDR3 size: 19 residues. In germline, CDR1 is MNHEY, CDR2 SMNVEV (reference sequence). CDR3 in DNA: TGTGCCAGCAGTTTAGCGGGGGCCCACCAATACTCCTATAATTCACCCCTCCACTTT. Translated: CASSLAGAHQYSYNSPLHF.

The chain uses TRBV11-2 and TRBJ2-5; unclear D gene. The ends were cut back, 5 bases at V and 0 bases at J, with 10 bases in the middle. The CDR3 has 14 residues. Germline V gives CDR1 SGHAT, CDR2 FQNNGV. The CDR3 region is CASSPVANQETQYF. The CDR3 nucleotides are TGTGCCAGCAGCCCCGTGGCCAACCAAGAGACCCAGTACTTC.

This clone was observed a few times. The V gene is TRBV9, the J gene TRBJ1-1; possibly TRBD1 for D (5 bases). V dropped 3 bases and J dropped 8 bases, with 11 bases sitting between them. In germline, CDR1 is SGDLS, CDR2 YYNGEE. The CDR3 covers 12 residues. The CDR3 loop is CASSAFGGEAFF. In nucleotides, the CDR3 is TGTGCCAGCAGCGCGTTCGGGGGGGAAGCTTTCTTT.

This chain uses TRBV2 with TRBJ1-1, with D unclear. CDR3 length: 13 amino acids. Trimming removed 3 bases at V and 4 bases at J, with 9 bases between. The V gene's germline CDR1 is SNHLY and CDR2 FYNNEI. CDR3 DNA sequence: TGTGCCAGCAGTGACGGTTCGGGCACTGAAGCTTTCTTT. It encodes CASSDGSGTEAFF.

The V call is TRBV7-2, the J call TRBJ2-7; a weak D match, TRBD1 (6 bases). The V and J ends lost 5 bases and 4 bases respectively, with 15 bases between them. Germline lookup yields CDR1 SGHTA and CDR2 FQGNSA. This CDR3 region has 14 residues. CDR3 DNA: TGTGCCAGCAGCCCACGAGACAGGAAATACGAGCAGTACTTC. As protein: CASSPRDRKYEQYF.

The chain carries TRBV11-2 and TRBJ2-7; 11 bases line up with TRBD2. Germline CDR1 reads SGHAT; CDR2 reads FQNNGV. J gave up 1 base and V 5 bases, and 4 bases lay outside the gene matches. The CDR3 runs 15 residues. The DNA of the CDR3 is TGTGCCAGCAGCCCCCGACTAGCGGGATCCTACGAGCAGTACTTC. It encodes CASSPRLAGSYEQYF.

The count of this clone is one. The rearrangement uses TRBV5-6 and TRBJ1-6, with TRBD1 matching over 7 bases. V was clipped by 4 bases and J by 0 bases; unmatched bases: 7. The V gene's germline CDR1 is SGHDT and CDR2 YYEEEE. CDR3 length: 17 residues. The CDR3 loop is CASSADRDSSYNSPLHF. The CDR3 DNA reads TGTGCCAGCAGCGCCGACAGGGACAGCTCCTATAATTCACCCCTCCACTTT.

This sequence joins TRBV5-4 and TRBJ2-4, with TRBD1 as a possible D gene (6 bases). Germline lookup yields CDR1 SGHNT and CDR2 YYREEE (reference sequence). Trimming pared 3 bases from V and 5 bases from J, leaving 9 bases between. The CDR3 has 13 residues. The CDR3 DNA reads as TGTGCCAGCAGCTGGAGGACAGAAAACATTCAGTACTTC. Protein product: CASSWRTENIQYF.

The chain joins TRBV19 to TRBJ2-5; 7 bases are a match to TRBD2. The germline gives CDR1 LNHDA, CDR2 SQIVND (reference sequence). The CDR3 spans 14 residues. V shed 3 bases, J shed 1 base, and the junction held 2 bases outside the gene matches. This CDR3 is CASSMGTIQETQYF. The CDR3, as DNA: TGTGCCAGTAGTATGGGGACTATCCAAGAGACCCAGTACTTC.

Only a few counts were recorded for this clone. J is TRBJ2-3 and V is TRBV6-6; 15 nucleotides match TRBD2. The length of the CDR3 is 19 residues. CDR1 and CDR2 from the germline V gene are MNHNY and SVGAGI (reference sequence). V lost 5 bases to trimming and J lost 2 bases; unmatched junction nucleotides: 11. The DNA of the CDR3 is TGTGCCAGCAGTCGTTGGACTAGCGGGGGGGCATTTAACACAGATACGCAGTATTTT. Protein product: CASSRWTSGGAFNTDTQYF.